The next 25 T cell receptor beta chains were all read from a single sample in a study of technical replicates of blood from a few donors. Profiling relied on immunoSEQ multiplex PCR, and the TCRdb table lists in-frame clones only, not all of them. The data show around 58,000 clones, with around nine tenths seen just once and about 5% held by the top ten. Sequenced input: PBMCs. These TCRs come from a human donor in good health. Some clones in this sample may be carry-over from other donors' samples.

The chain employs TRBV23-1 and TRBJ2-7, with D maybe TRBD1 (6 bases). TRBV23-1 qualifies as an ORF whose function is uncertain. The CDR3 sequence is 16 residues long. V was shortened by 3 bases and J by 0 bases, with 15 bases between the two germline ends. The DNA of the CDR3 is TGCGCCAGCAGTCACCGGGACACTAGGTCCTCCTACGAGCAGTACTTC. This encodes CASSHRDTRSSYEQYF.

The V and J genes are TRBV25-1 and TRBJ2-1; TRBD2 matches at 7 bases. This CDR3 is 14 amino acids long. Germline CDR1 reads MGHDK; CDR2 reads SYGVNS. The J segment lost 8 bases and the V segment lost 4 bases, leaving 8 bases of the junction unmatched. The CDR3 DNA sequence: TGTGCCAGCAGTGGTGCGGGAGAGGTCCATGAGCAGTTCTTC. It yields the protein CASSGAGEVHEQFF. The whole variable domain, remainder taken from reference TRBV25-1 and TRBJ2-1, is EADIYQTPRYLVIGTGKKITLECSQTMGHDKMYWYQQDPGMELHLIHYSYGVNSTEKGDLSSESTVSRIRTEHFPLTLESARPSHTSQYLCASSGAGEVHEQFFGPGTRLTVL.

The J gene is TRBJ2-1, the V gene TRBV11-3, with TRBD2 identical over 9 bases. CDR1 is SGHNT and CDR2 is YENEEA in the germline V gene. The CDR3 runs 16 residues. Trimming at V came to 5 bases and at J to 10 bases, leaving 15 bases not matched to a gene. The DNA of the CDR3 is TGTGCCAGCAGCCAACGGGACAGTGGTAGCGGGAGAGAGCAGTTCTTC. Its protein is CASSQRDSGSGREQFF.

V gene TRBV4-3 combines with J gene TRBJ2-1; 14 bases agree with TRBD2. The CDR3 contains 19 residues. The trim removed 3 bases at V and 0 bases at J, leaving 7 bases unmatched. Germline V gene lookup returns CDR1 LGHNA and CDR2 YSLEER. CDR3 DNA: TGCGCCAGCAGCCAGTCGACTAGCGGGGGGGCCCGCTCCTACAATGAGCAGTTCTTC. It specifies CASSQSTSGGARSYNEQFF.

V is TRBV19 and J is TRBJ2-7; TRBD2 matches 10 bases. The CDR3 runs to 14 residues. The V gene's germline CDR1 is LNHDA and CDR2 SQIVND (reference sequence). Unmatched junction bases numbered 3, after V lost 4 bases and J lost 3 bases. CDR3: CASSTLAGVYEQYF. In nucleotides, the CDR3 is TGTGCCAGTAGTACTCTAGCGGGAGTCTACGAGCAGTACTTC.

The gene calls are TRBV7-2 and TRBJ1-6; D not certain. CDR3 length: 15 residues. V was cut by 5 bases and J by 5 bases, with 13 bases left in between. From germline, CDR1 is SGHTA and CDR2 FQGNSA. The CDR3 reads CASSRGARHNSPLHF. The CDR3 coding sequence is TGTGCCAGCAGCCGGGGAGCCAGACATAATTCACCCCTCCACTTT.

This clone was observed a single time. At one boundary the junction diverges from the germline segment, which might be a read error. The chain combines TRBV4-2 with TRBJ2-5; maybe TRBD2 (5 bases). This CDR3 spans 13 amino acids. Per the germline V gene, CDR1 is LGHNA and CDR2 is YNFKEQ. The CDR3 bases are TGTGCCAGCAGCCAAGACGATCAGCGGCAGAAGAACTTC. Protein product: CASSQDDQRQKNF.

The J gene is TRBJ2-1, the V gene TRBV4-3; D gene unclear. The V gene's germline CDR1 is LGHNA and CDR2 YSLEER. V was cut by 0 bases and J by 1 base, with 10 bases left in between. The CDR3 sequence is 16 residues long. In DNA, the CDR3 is TGCGCCAGCAGCCAAGATTCGTCTCCGTCCTACAATGAGCAGTTCTTC. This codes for CASSQDSSPSYNEQFF.

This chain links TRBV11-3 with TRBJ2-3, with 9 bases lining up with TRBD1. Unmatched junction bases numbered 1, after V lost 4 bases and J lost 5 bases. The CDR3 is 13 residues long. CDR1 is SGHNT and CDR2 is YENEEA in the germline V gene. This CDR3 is CASSSDRGDTQYF. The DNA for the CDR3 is TGTGCCAGCAGCTCGGACAGGGGAGATACGCAGTATTTT.

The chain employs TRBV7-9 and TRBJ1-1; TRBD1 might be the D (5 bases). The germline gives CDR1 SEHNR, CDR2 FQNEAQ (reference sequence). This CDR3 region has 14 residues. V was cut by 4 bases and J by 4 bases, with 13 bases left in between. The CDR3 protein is CASSWGSGGTEAFF. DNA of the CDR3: TGTGCCAGCAGCTGGGGCTCGGGCGGCACTGAAGCTTTCTTT.

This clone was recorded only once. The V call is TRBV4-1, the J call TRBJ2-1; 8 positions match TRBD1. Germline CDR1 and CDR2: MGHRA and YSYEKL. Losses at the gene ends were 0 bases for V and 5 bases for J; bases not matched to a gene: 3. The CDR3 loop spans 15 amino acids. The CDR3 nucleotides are TGCGCCAGCAGCCAAGACAGGGGGCTCAACAATGAGCAGTTCTTC. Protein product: CASSQDRGLNNEQFF.

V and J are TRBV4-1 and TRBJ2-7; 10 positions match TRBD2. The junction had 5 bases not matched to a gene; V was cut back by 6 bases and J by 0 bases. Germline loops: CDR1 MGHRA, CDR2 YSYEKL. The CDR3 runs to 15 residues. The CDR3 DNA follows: TGCGCCAGCAGACAGCGGGAGGGGAGCTCCTACGAGCAGTACTTC. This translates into CASRQREGSSYEQYF.

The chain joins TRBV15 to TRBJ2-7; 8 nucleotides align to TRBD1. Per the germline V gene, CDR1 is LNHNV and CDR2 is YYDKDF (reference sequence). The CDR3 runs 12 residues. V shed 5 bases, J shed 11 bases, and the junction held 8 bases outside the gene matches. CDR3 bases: TGTGCCACCAGCGGGGGACAGGCCCGCGAGTACTTC. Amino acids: CATSGGQAREYF.

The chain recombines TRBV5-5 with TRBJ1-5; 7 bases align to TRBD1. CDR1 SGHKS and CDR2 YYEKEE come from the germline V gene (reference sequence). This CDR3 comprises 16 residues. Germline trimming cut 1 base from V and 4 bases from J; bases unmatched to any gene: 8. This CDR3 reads CASSLYRDRANQPQHF. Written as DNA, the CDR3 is TGTGCCAGCAGCTTGTACCGGGACAGAGCAAATCAGCCCCAGCATTTT.

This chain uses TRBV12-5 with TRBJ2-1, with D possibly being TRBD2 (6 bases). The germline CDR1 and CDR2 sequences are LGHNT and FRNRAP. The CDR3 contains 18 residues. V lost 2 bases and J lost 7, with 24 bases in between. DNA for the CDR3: TGTGCTAGTGGTTTGAATAAGGGAGGTGGGGTGGGTACGAATGAGCAGTTCTTC. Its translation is CASGLNKGGGVGTNEQFF.

CDR3 DNA sequence: TGTGCCAGCAGCCAAGGGACTAGGGGCTCCTACAATGAGCAGTTCTTC. This codes for CASSQGTRGSYNEQFF. The chain recombines TRBV7-3 with TRBJ2-1, with 8 bases matching TRBD2. Germline V gives CDR1 SGHTA, CDR2 FQGTGA. V trimming: 5 bases; J trimming: 0 bases; junction bases outside the gene matches: 6. This CDR3 comprises 16 residues.

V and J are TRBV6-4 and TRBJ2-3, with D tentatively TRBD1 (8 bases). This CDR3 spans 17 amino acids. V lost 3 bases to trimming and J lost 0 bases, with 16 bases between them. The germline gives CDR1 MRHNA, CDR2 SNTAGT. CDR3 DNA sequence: TGTGCCAGCAGTGAAAAAGGACAGGGAGGGAGCACAGATACGCAGTATTTT. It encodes CASSEKGQGGSTDTQYF.

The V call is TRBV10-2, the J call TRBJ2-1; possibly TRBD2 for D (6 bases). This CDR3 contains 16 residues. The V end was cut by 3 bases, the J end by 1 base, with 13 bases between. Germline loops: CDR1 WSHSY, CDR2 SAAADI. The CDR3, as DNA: TGCGCCAGCAGTGAACTCTTGGGGGGATCCTACAATGAGCAGTTCTTC. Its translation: CASSELLGGSYNEQFF.

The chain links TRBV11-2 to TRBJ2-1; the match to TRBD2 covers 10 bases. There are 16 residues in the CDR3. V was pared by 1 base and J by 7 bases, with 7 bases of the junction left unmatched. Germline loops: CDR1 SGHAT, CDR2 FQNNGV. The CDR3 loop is CASSLVSSGSTNEQFF. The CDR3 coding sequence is TGTGCCAGCAGCTTAGTCTCTAGCGGGAGTACGAATGAGCAGTTCTTC.

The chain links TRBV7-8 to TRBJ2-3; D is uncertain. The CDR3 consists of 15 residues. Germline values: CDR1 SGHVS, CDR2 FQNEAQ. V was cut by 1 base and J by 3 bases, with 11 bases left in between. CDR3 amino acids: CASSLDLGPTDTQYF. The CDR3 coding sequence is TGTGCCAGCAGCTTAGATCTGGGCCCGACAGATACGCAGTATTTT.

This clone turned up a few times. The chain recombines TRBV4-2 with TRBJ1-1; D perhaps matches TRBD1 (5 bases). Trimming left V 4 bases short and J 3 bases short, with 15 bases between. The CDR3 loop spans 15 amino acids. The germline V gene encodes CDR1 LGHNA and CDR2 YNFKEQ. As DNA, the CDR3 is TGTGCCAGCAGCCGCGGGCCGACGGGGGACACTGAAGCTTTCTTT. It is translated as CASSRGPTGDTEAFF.

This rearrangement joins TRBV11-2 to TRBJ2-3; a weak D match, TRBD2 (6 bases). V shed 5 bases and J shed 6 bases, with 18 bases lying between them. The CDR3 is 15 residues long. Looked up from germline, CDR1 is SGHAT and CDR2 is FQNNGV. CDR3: CASSPATPGVDTQYF. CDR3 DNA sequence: TGTGCCAGCAGCCCCGCAACCCCGGGAGTCGATACGCAGTATTTT.

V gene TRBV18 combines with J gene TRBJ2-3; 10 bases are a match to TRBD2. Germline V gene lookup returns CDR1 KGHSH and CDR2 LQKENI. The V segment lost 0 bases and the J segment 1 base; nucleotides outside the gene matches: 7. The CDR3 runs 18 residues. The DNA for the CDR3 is TGTGCCAGCTCACCACCCACTAGCGGGACCCTGCGCACAGATACGCAGTATTTT. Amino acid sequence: CASSPPTSGTLRTDTQYF.

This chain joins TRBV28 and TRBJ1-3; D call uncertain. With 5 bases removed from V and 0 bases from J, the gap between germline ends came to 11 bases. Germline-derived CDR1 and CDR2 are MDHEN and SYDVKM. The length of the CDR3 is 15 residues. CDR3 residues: CASSPGLSSGNTIYF. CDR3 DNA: TGTGCCAGCAGTCCCGGACTGAGCTCTGGAAACACCATATATTTT.

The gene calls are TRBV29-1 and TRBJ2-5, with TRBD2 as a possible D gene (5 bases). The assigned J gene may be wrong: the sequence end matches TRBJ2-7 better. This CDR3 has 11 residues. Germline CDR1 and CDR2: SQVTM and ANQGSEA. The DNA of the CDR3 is TGCAGCGTTGAACGGGGTTACGAGCAGTACTTC. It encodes CSVERGYEQYF.